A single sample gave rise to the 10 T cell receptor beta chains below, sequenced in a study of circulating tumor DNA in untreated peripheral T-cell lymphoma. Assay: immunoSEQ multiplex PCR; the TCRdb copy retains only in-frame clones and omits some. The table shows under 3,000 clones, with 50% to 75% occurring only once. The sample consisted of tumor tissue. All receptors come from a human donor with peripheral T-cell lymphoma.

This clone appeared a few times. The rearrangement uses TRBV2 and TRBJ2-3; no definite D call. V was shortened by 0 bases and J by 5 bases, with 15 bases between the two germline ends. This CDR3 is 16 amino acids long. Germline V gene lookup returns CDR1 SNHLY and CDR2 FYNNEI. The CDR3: CASSEALTVGLDTQYF. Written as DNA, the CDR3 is TGTGCCAGCAGTGAAGCGTTAACAGTTGGGTTAGATACGCAGTATTTT.

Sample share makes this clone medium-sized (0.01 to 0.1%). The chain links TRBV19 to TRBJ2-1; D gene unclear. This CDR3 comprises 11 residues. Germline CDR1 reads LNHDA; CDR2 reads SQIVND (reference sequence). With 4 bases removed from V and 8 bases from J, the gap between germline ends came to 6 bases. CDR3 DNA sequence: TGTGCCAGTAGTAACCTTGATGAGCAGTTCTTC. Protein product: CASSNLDEQFF.

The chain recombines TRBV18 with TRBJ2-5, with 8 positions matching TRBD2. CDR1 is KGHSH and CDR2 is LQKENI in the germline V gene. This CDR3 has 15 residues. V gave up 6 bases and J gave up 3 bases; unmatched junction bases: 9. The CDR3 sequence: CASSYGGTREETQYF. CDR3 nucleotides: TGTGCCAGCTCCTACGGGGGGACTAGGGAAGAGACCCAGTACTTC.

This chain's CDR3 is CAWSDDRAFYGYTF. As DNA, the CDR3 is TGTGCCTGGAGTGACGACAGGGCATTTTATGGCTACACCTTC. This sequence joins TRBV30 and TRBJ1-2; 7 positions agree with TRBD1. Germline CDR1 and CDR2: GTSNPN and SVGIG (reference sequence). The CDR3 length is 14 residues. Trimming removed 1 base from V and 5 bases from J; junction bases left unmatched: 7. The complete variable domain, with remaining parts taken from reference TRBV30 and TRBJ1-2, reads SQTIHQWPATLVQPVGSPLSLECTVEGTSNPNLYWYRQAAGRGLQLLFYSVGIGQISSEVPQNLSASRPQDRQFILSSKKLLLSDSGFYLCAWSDDRAFYGYTFGSGTRLTVV.

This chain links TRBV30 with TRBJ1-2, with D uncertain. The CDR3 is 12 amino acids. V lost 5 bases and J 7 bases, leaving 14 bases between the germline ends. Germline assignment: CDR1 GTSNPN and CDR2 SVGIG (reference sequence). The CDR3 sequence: CAWGEMGSGYTF. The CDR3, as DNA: TGTGCCTGGGGTGAGATGGGGTCTGGCTACACCTTC.

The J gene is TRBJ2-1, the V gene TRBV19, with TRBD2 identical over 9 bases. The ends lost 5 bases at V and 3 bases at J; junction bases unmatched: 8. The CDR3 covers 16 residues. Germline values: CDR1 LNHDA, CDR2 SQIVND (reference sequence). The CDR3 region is CASSPLGAGGYNEQFF. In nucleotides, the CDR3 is TGTGCCAGTAGTCCCCTGGGAGCGGGGGGCTACAATGAGCAGTTCTTC.

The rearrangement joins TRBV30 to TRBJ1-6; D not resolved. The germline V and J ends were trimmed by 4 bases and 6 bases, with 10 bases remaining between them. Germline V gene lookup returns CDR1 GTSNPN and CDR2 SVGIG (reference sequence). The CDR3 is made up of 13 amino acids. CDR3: CAWMEVFNSPLHF. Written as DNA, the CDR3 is TGTGCCTGGATGGAGGTTTTTAATTCACCCCTCCACTTT.

The CDR3 here is CASSEAGVKQPQHF. The CDR3 bases are TGTGCCAGCAGTGAAGCCGGAGTCAAGCAGCCCCAGCATTTT. The rearrangement joins TRBV6-1 to TRBJ1-5; D call uncertain. Germline CDR1 and CDR2: MNHNS and SASEGT. The CDR3 runs to 14 residues. V was clipped by 0 bases and J by 7 bases, with 10 bases between them.

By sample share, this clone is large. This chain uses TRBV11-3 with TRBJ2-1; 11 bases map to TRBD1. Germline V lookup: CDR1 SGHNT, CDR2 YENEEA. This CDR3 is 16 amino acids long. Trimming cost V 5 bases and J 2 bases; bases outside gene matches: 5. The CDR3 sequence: CASSLWTGGPYNEQFF. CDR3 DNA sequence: TGTGCCAGCAGCCTTTGGACAGGGGGCCCCTACAATGAGCAGTTCTTC.

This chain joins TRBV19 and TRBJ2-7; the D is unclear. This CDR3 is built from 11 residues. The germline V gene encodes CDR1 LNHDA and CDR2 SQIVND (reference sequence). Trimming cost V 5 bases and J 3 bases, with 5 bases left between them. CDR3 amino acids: CASSWGYEQYF. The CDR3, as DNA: TGTGCCAGTAGTTGGGGCTACGAGCAGTACTTC.